The clone carrying this T cell receptor (beta chain) occurred many times. Antigen specificity is unknown. The CDR3 carries no conserved terminal phenylalanine or tryptophan, so it likely arises from a read error. Multiple V-beta primers and a C-beta primer amplified TCRB from RNA. TCRB cDNA was made from around 450 ng total RNA. TCRdb re-analysed the multiplex PCR reads in MiXCR, keeping a single row per CDR3 protein. The table records 8,500 to 9,500 distinct CDR3 sequences, 74% of them present only once. The sample is drawn from a study of tumor-infiltrating lymphocytes in glioblastoma multiforme. Findings and limits, study-wide: Clone frequencies may be distorted by unequal TCR transcripts per cell.

Germline V gene sequence: CDR1 DFQATT, CDR2 SNEGSKA (reference sequence). The length of the CDR3 is 13 residues. Trimming removed 8 bases from V and 4 bases from J, with 17 bases in between. The receptor comes from a male donor with glioblastoma. Material for sequencing was brain tumor tissue. This rearrangement joins TRBV20-1 to TRBJ1-1; D is perhaps TRBD1 (5 bases). The CDR3 coding sequence is TGCAGTTCTCCCCGGGGGGAAGGCACTGAAGCTTTCATT. The encoded protein is CSSPRGEGTEAFI.